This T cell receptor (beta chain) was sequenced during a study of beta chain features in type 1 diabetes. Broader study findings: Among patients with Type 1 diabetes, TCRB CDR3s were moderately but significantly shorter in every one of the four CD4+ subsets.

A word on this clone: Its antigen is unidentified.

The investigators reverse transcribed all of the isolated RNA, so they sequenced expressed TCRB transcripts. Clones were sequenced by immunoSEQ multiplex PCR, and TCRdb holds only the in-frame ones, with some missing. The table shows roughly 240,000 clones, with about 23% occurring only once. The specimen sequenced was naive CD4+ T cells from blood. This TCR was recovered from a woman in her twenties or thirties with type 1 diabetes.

CDR3 bases: TGCGCCAGCAGCCAAGATGATGCTCCTACTAACTATGGCTACACCTTC. Protein sequence: CASSQDDAPTNYGYTF. The J gene is TRBJ1-2, the V gene TRBV4-1; D not certain. Germline V gives CDR1 MGHRA, CDR2 YSYEKL. The length of the CDR3 is 16 residues. Trimming took 0 bases from V and 0 from J, leaving 11 bases between them.